The clone carrying this T cell receptor (beta chain) came up once. This entry is derived from a study of CD8 T cells in Susac syndrome. Random hexamers were used to reverse transcribe roughly 0.45 to 1 ug of RNA. MiXCR, applied by TCRdb to the immunoSEQ multiplex PCR reads, yields one record per CDR3 protein. This table has 150,000 to 200,000 distinct CDR3 sequences, roughly 95% appearing once. The CDR3 contains 15 residues. V shed 0 bases and J shed 4 bases, with 9 bases lying between them. Germline-derived CDR1 and CDR2 are ENHRY and SYGVKD. The source is a human donor with multiple sclerosis. Sequencing input: CD4+ T cells from PBMCs. V and J are TRBV10-3 and TRBJ1-4; a weak D match, TRBD1 (5 bases). The CDR3 bases are TGTGCCATCAGTGAGTCGGGACGGAGTAATGAAAAACTGTTTTTT. This gives the protein CAISESGRSNEKLFF.